This T cell receptor beta chain was observed in a study of blood T cell repertoires in COVID-19. On the study more broadly: Acute and convalescent COVID-19 samples came from the United States, Italy and Spain. Sources were T cells, B-cell-depleted T cells, or PBMCs; the material itself was cDNA or gDNA.

In the source study's methods: Amplified reference gene primers provided the basis for estimating nucleated cell counts. Sequenced by immunoSEQ multiplex PCR; TCRdb stores in-frame clones only, minus some. D and trimming were read from the DNA, whereas the V and J calls and clone size are those reported in that table. This table has 120,000 to 150,000 clones, about 87% appearing once. Per the germline V gene, CDR1 is SNHLY and CDR2 is FYNNEI. The length of the CDR3 is 16 residues. Trimming removed 8 bases at V and 2 bases at J, with 18 bases between. Source material: peripheral blood. The rearrangement joins TRBV2 to TRBJ2-2, with D possibly matching TRBD1 (6 bases). The TCR sequence derives from a man in his fifties or sixties who had recovered from COVID-19. CDR3 sequence: CASSPQGTPNTGELFF. CDR3 nucleotides: TGTGCCAGCTCCCCCCAGGGGACCCCCAACACCGGGGAGCTGTTTTTT.